The following is a TCR beta chain sequence with its context. The antigen is not known. Here immunoSEQ multiplex PCR was the method, and the copy in TCRdb shows in-frame clones only, minus some. The sample has about 1,500,000 clones, roughly 96% seen once; the top ten hold about 1%. The sample is drawn from a study of shared clonotypes between healthy human individuals. Study-wide findings and caveats: Generally, naive subsets came out with larger estimated richness than memory subsets. Non-shared clonotypes were found to have lower generation probabilities than the clonotypes that were shared by all four of the sorted-subset donors.

Trimming cost V 8 bases and J 9 bases, with 17 bases left between them. Germline CDR1 MNHNS, CDR2 SASEGT. The CDR3 has 12 residues. The specimen sequenced was naive CD4+ T cells sorted from blood. Subset: CD45RA+ positively selected. The chain is built from TRBV6-1 and TRBJ2-7; the D gene is possibly TRBD2 (6 bases). This clonotype was obtained from a man aged 25-45 years in good health. The CDR3 protein is CASHPSPGGQYF. The CDR3 DNA sequence: TGTGCCAGCCATCCCTCCCCCGGGGGGCAGTACTTC.